The 30 T cell receptor beta chains given below trace back to one sample, sequenced in a study of technical replicates of blood from a few donors. Profiling relied on immunoSEQ multiplex PCR, and the TCRdb table lists in-frame clones only, not all of them. The table lists 79,000 or so clones, 95% to 98% of them singletons. The sample consisted of T cells isolated from PBMCs. All receptors come from a human donor in good health.

The chain uses TRBV10-1 and TRBJ2-2; 14 nucleotides agree with TRBD2. Germline lookup yields CDR1 WNHNN and CDR2 SYGVQD (reference sequence). The CDR3 has 17 residues. V dropped 3 bases and J dropped 5; count of bases not matched to a gene: 5. The CDR3 DNA reads TGCGCCAGCAGTGACAAGGGACTAGCGGGAGTGACCGGGGAGCTGTTTTTT. It translates to CASSDKGLAGVTGELFF.

J is TRBJ2-1 and V is TRBV28; TRBD2 agrees at 10 bases. Germline V gene lookup returns CDR1 MDHEN and CDR2 SYDVKM. V dropped 5 bases and J dropped 3; count of bases not matched to a gene: 4. This CDR3 spans 15 amino acids. The CDR3 bases are TGTGCCAGCAGTCCTTTAGCGGGAGGCTACAATGAGCAGTTCTTC. It translates to CASSPLAGGYNEQFF.

DNA for the CDR3: TGTGCCAGCAGCCCAAGTGGACAGAATCAGCCCCAGCATTTT. Translated, it gives CASSPSGQNQPQHF. V and J are TRBV5-6 and TRBJ1-5, with D perhaps matching TRBD1 (6 bases). The CDR3 loop spans 14 amino acids. The V gene lost 4 bases and the J gene lost 4 bases, with 12 bases spanning the gap. CDR1 is SGHDT and CDR2 is YYEEEE in the germline V gene.

The chain uses TRBV9 and TRBJ2-7; TRBD2 agrees at 8 bases. The germline V gene has CDR1 SGDLS and CDR2 YYNGEE. This CDR3 has 15 residues. J lost 0 bases, V lost 3 bases, and 5 bases had no gene match. CDR3 sequence: CASSAGLASSYEQYF. As DNA, the CDR3 is TGTGCCAGCAGCGCCGGACTAGCCAGCTCCTACGAGCAGTACTTC.

The V call is TRBV10-3, the J call TRBJ2-5; D unclear. The V and J ends lost 3 bases and 5 bases respectively, with 13 bases between them. CDR3 length: 14 residues. In germline, CDR1 is ENHRY, CDR2 SYGVKD. CDR3 protein: CAISEVGSLETQYF. As DNA, the CDR3 is TGTGCCATCAGTGAAGTCGGTTCCTTGGAGACCCAGTACTTC.

This rearrangement joins TRBV13 to TRBJ2-7; possible D gene TRBD2, 6 bases. CDR3 length: 14 residues. V lost 3 bases to trimming and J lost 4 bases, with 13 bases between them. The V gene's germline CDR1 is PRHDT and CDR2 FYEKMQ (reference sequence). This CDR3 is CASSFGSPGYEQYF. The CDR3 DNA sequence: TGTGCCAGCAGCTTCGGGAGCCCCGGGTACGAGCAGTACTTC. Filled out from reference TRBV13 and TRBJ2-7, the complete variable domain reads AAGVIQSPRHLIKEKRETATLKCYPIPRHDTVYWYQQGPGQDPQFLISFYEKMQSDKGSIPDRFSAQQFSDYHSELNMSSLELGDSALYFCASSFGSPGYEQYFGPGTRLTVT.

V is TRBV10-2 and J is TRBJ2-1, with TRBD2 matching over 11 bases. Per germline, CDR1 WSHSY and CDR2 SAAADI. The V and J ends lost 10 bases and 5 bases, in that order; junction bases with no gene match: 7. The CDR3 covers 14 residues. The CDR3 loop is CATRLAGTHNEQFF. The CDR3 bases are TGCGCCACCAGACTAGCGGGAACCCACAATGAGCAGTTCTTC.

CDR3 region: CASSASKGGRAYEQYF. DNA of the CDR3: TGTGCCAGCAGTGCCTCCAAGGGCGGGAGGGCCTACGAGCAGTACTTC. V gene TRBV6-4 combines with J gene TRBJ2-7; 9 nucleotides align to TRBD2. CDR1 and CDR2 (germline): MRHNA, SNTAGT. Trimming took 4 bases from V and 2 from J; bases not matched to a gene: 9. The CDR3 is 16 residues long.

V is TRBV18 and J is TRBJ1-1; a weak D match, TRBD1 (5 bases). V lost 0 bases and J lost 1, with 9 bases in between. CDR3 length: 15 residues. CDR1 and CDR2 (germline): KGHSH, LQKENI. CDR3 DNA sequence: TGTGCCAGCTCACCACCCGGACATAAGAACACTGAAGCTTTCTTT. Translated: CASSPPGHKNTEAFF.

The CDR3 DNA is TGTGCCAGCAGTGAATTGCAGGGTTATCAGCCCCAGCATTTT. Translated, it gives CASSELQGYQPQHF. V gene TRBV2 combines with J gene TRBJ1-5; D is perhaps TRBD1 (5 bases). The germline gives CDR1 SNHLY, CDR2 FYNNEI. V dropped 2 bases and J dropped 5 bases, with 10 bases sitting between them. CDR3 size: 14 residues.

The chain employs TRBV30 and TRBJ1-1; no reliable D call. V lost 0 bases, J lost 0 bases, and 11 bases lay in between. This CDR3 region has 15 residues. Germline-derived CDR1 and CDR2 are GTSNPN and SVGIG (reference sequence). DNA of the CDR3: TGTGCCTGGAGTGTACAGATTTCATTGAACACTGAAGCTTTCTTT. Amino acid sequence: CAWSVQISLNTEAFF. Complete variable domain (other parts from reference TRBV30 and TRBJ1-1): SQTIHQWPATLVQPVGSPLSLECTVEGTSNPNLYWYRQAAGRGLQLLFYSVGIGQISSEVPQNLSASRPQDRQFILSSKKLLLSDSGFYLCAWSVQISLNTEAFFGQGTRLTVV.

CDR3 in amino acids: CASRGTGAGGNTEAFF. The DNA for the CDR3 is TGTGCCAGCAGGGGGACAGGGGCTGGTGGGAACACTGAAGCTTTCTTT. This rearrangement joins TRBV2 to TRBJ1-1; 10 bases line up with TRBD1. After removal of 6 bases from V and 1 base from J, the junction contained 8 bases not matched to a gene. CDR3 length equals 16 residues. CDR1 SNHLY and CDR2 FYNNEI come from the germline V gene.

The chain employs TRBV5-6 and TRBJ1-5; TRBD1 aligns across 7 bases. CDR1 is SGHDT, CDR2 YYEEEE, per germline. The CDR3 runs 14 residues. Trimming cost V 4 bases and J 4 bases; bases outside gene matches: 5. CDR3 region: CASSRTGENQPQHF. The DNA for the CDR3 is TGTGCCAGCAGCCGCACAGGGGAGAATCAGCCCCAGCATTTT.

V and J are TRBV7-3 and TRBJ2-3, with a weak D call TRBD2 (5 bases). The ends were cut back, 2 bases at V and 1 base at J, with 7 bases in the middle. The CDR3 spans 14 residues. Germline lookup yields CDR1 SGHTA and CDR2 FQGTGA. The CDR3 region has the DNA TGTGCCAGCAGCTTAGGACTTCGCACAGATACGCAGTATTTT. Its protein is CASSLGLRTDTQYF.

J is TRBJ1-5 and V is TRBV10-1; a possible D gene is TRBD1 (5 bases). Germline V gives CDR1 WNHNN, CDR2 SYGVQD (reference sequence). This CDR3 comprises 14 residues. V was shortened by 2 bases and J by 1 base, with 6 bases between the two germline ends. CDR3 nucleotides: TGCGCCAGCAGTGAGCAGGGCAGCAATCAGCCCCAGCATTTT. This sequence encodes CASSEQGSNQPQHF.

The V and J genes are TRBV29-1 and TRBJ1-2; possible D gene TRBD1, 5 bases. The V gene's germline CDR1 is SQVTM and CDR2 ANQGSEA. The length of the CDR3 is 15 residues. V lost 5 bases and J lost 2, with 18 bases in between. The CDR3 reads CSVTWGGEENYGYTF. In nucleotides, the CDR3 is TGCAGCGTTACTTGGGGAGGGGAGGAGAACTATGGCTACACCTTC.

V gene TRBV6-4 combines with J gene TRBJ1-2; no clear D. The ends were cut back, 7 bases at V and 7 bases at J, with 34 bases in the middle. Per the germline V gene, CDR1 is MRHNA and CDR2 is SNTAGT. The CDR3 has 19 residues. As DNA, the CDR3 is TGTGCCAGCATAGCCCCCTCTCGCTATCTATGGAAGCCGGAGTGTGGCTACACCTTC. It is translated as CASIAPSRYLWKPECGYTF.

This chain joins TRBV23-1 and TRBJ2-1, with 9 positions matching TRBD1. TRBV23-1 falls under the ORF class, with uncertain function. After removal of 8 bases from V and 4 bases from J, the junction contained 9 bases not matched to a gene. This CDR3 spans 15 amino acids. CDR3 residues: CASLLGQGPYNEQFF. The CDR3 DNA reads TGCGCCAGCTTATTAGGACAGGGGCCTTACAATGAGCAGTTCTTC.

This clone has a single count. The chain carries TRBV27 and TRBJ2-2; TRBD1 agrees at 7 bases. Germline CDR1 MNHEY, CDR2 SMNVEV (reference sequence). V was pared by 8 bases and J by 3 bases, with 6 bases of the junction left unmatched. The CDR3 has 14 amino acids. The CDR3 DNA sequence: TGTGCCAGCCGCCAGGGGGTGGACACCGGGGAGCTGTTTTTT. Protein sequence: CASRQGVDTGELFF.

The chain joins TRBV18 to TRBJ2-7; 8 bases agree with TRBD1. V trimming: 3 bases; J trimming: 5 bases; junction bases outside the gene matches: 6. This CDR3 has 14 amino acids. Germline lookup yields CDR1 KGHSH and CDR2 LQKENI. Here the CDR3 DNA reads TGTGCCAGCTCACCCACAGGGGGGAAGAACGAGCAGTACTTC. Its protein product is CASSPTGGKNEQYF.

This rearrangement joins TRBV6-1 to TRBJ1-1, with 11 bases identical to TRBD1. The CDR3 covers 16 residues. The germline V gene encodes CDR1 MNHNS and CDR2 SASEGT. Losses at the gene ends were 1 base for V and 6 bases for J; bases not matched to a gene: 7. CDR3 sequence (DNA): TGTGCCAGCAGTGAAGAAGGGGACAGGGGGATCCCTGAAGCTTTCTTT. This translates into CASSEEGDRGIPEAFF.

V usage is TRBV7-3 and J usage is TRBJ1-1, with a tentative D call TRBD1 (5 bases). This CDR3 spans 14 amino acids. Germline V lookup: CDR1 SGHTA, CDR2 FQGTGA. V was trimmed by 5 bases and J by 5 bases, leaving 15 bases between them. CDR3 protein: CASSPEAGFTEAFF. CDR3 nucleotide sequence: TGTGCCAGCAGCCCCGAAGCAGGGTTTACTGAAGCTTTCTTT.

The V gene is TRBV5-1, the J gene TRBJ2-1; 9 bases agree with TRBD2. The CDR3 has 16 amino acids. Germline trimming cut 0 bases from V and 6 bases from J; bases unmatched to any gene: 7. Germline CDR1 reads SGHRS; CDR2 reads YFSETQ. The CDR3 DNA is TGCGCCAGCAGCTTGGAAATAGCGGGAGTAGGCAATGAGCAGTTCTTC. The encoded protein is CASSLEIAGVGNEQFF.

The V gene is TRBV6-1, the J gene TRBJ2-7; D may be TRBD1 (6 bases). There are 15 residues in the CDR3. V shed 7 bases and J shed 0 bases, with 16 bases lying between them. From germline, CDR1 is MNHNS and CDR2 SASEGT. CDR3 amino acids: CASTSAGVVSYEQYF. The CDR3 coding sequence is TGTGCCAGCACTTCTGCAGGGGTGGTCTCCTACGAGCAGTACTTC.

DNA of the CDR3: TGTGCCAGCAGCTACAGGGGTTGGGGTACTGAAGCTTTCTTT. Protein sequence: CASSYRGWGTEAFF. This chain links TRBV28 with TRBJ1-1; 7 nucleotides align to TRBD1. This CDR3 region has 14 residues. V shed 6 bases and J 5 bases; nucleotides not matched to a gene: 9. Germline loops: CDR1 MDHEN, CDR2 SYDVKM.

This chain uses TRBV9 with TRBJ2-5, with 9 positions matching TRBD2. With 0 bases clipped from V and 4 bases from J, the junction kept 7 bases outside the gene matches. The germline gives CDR1 SGDLS, CDR2 YYNGEE. The CDR3 spans 16 residues. The CDR3 sequence: CASSVAGGRASETQYF. The CDR3 DNA follows: TGTGCCAGCAGCGTAGCTGGCGGGAGGGCCTCAGAGACCCAGTACTTC. Complete variable domain (other parts from reference TRBV9 and TRBJ2-5): DSGVTQTPKHLITATGQRVTLRCSPRSGDLSVYWYQQSLDQGLQFLIQYYNGEERAKGNILERFSAQQFPDLHSELNLSSLELGDSALYFCASSVAGGRASETQYFGPGTRLLVL.

The rearrangement uses TRBV28 and TRBJ1-3; 7 nucleotides agree with TRBD1. CDR1 is MDHEN, CDR2 SYDVKM, per germline. J lost 4 bases, V lost 2 bases, and 2 bases had no gene match. The CDR3 contains 14 residues. DNA for the CDR3: TGTGCCAGCAGTTTACCGACAGGGGGAAACACCATATATTTT. Protein product: CASSLPTGGNTIYF.

J is TRBJ1-1 and V is TRBV27, with D hard to call. Germline V gene data show CDR1 as MNHEY and CDR2 as SMNVEV (reference sequence). V dropped 5 bases and J dropped 4 bases, with 17 bases sitting between them. CDR3 length equals 15 residues. CDR3 amino acids: CASSLTLDYSTEAFF. CDR3 DNA: TGTGCCAGCAGTCTTACTTTAGATTACTCCACTGAAGCTTTCTTT.

The genes are TRBV7-6 and TRBJ2-7, with 9 bases fitting TRBD1. CDR3 size: 14 residues. V lost 0 bases to trimming and J lost 5 bases; unmatched junction nucleotides: 2. The germline V gene has CDR1 SGHVS and CDR2 FNYEAQ. The CDR3 here is CASSLARQGDEQYF. The DNA for the CDR3 is TGTGCCAGCAGCTTAGCGAGACAGGGGGACGAGCAGTACTTC.

The V call is TRBV5-1, the J call TRBJ2-2; 9 nucleotides agree with TRBD2. The CDR3 is made up of 15 amino acids. Trimming removed 5 bases from V and 7 bases from J; junction bases left unmatched: 9. CDR1 is SGHRS, CDR2 YFSETQ, per germline. CDR3 in amino acids: CASSFSGSINGELFF. CDR3 bases: TGCGCCAGCAGTTTTAGCGGGAGCATAAACGGGGAGCTGTTTTTT.